One sample yielded the 6 T cell receptor beta chains listed below, sequenced in a study of T-cell reconstitution after alpha-beta-depleted transplantation in children listed by TCRdb under 2016. Libraries were built with PCR. The sequencer was an Illumina HiSeq 2500. TCR libraries were prepared with molecular barcoding, using unique molecular identifiers to normalize TCRbeta repertoire quantification. TCRdb handled the public reads itself, with Q25 trimming in fastp and clone calling in MiXCR, and kept productive beta chains. One record per CDR3 amino acid sequence lists the most common genes and DNA. The sample records some 390,000 distinct CDR3 sequences, 20% of which are singletons. Approximately 3.8% of the sample is held by the ten biggest clonotypes. Sample: PBMCs from the stem cell graft donor, taken from the stem cell graft. The receptors stem from a human donor who donated a stem cell graft to a child with acute myeloid leukemia.

This chain joins TRBV18 and TRBJ2-1; D gene uncertain. Trimming shortened V by 3 bases and J by 7 bases, and 10 bases separated the two germline ends. The CDR3 has 13 residues. CDR1 KGHSH and CDR2 LQKENI come from the germline V gene. The CDR3 protein is CASSPGRSNEQFF. The CDR3 DNA follows: TGTGCCAGCTCACCCGGCCGTTCGAATGAGCAGTTCTTC.

This clonotype showed up many times. This chain uses TRBV5-5 with TRBJ2-3; TRBD2 matches 10 bases. CDR3 length: 15 residues. V lost 8 bases to trimming and J lost 5 bases; unmatched junction nucleotides: 11. The germline gives CDR1 SGHKS, CDR2 YYEKEE (reference sequence). Here the CDR3 DNA reads TGTGCCAGTCTTCGGGGGACTAGCGCCATAGATACGCAGTATTTT. This sequence encodes CASLRGTSAIDTQYF. Using reference TRBV5-5 and TRBJ2-3 for the parts outside the CDR3, the full variable domain is DAGVTQSPTHLIKTRGQQVTLRCSPISGHKSVSWYQQVLGQGPQFIFQYYEKEERGRGNFPDRFSARQFPNYSSELNVNALLLGDSALYLCASLRGTSAIDTQYFGPGTRLTVL.

In its sample, this clonotype was seen many times. The chain employs TRBV29-1 and TRBJ2-2; perhaps TRBD1 as D (5 bases). This CDR3 has 13 residues. Germline V gene sequence: CDR1 SQVTM, CDR2 ANQGSEA. Trimming left V 3 bases short and J 7 bases short, with 12 bases between. The CDR3 here is CSVDPAGIGELFF. The CDR3 DNA reads TGCAGCGTTGACCCAGCAGGGATCGGGGAGCTGTTTTTT.

The chain is built from TRBV20-1 and TRBJ2-1; 10 positions match TRBD2. The CDR3 contains 14 residues. Trimming at V came to 0 bases and at J to 7 bases, leaving 3 bases not matched to a gene. The germline V gene has CDR1 DFQATT and CDR2 SNEGSKA (reference sequence). CDR3 nucleotides: TGCAGTGCTAGAGATATTAGCGGGAGGAATGAGCAGTTCTTC. Protein sequence: CSARDISGRNEQFF.

The chain is built from TRBV29-1 and TRBJ2-1; D possibly corresponds to TRBD2 (5 bases). Trimming stripped 4 bases from V and 8 bases from J, with 6 bases between. Germline CDR1 and CDR2: SQVTM and ANQGSEA. The CDR3 covers 10 residues. This CDR3 is CSVGGDEQFF. The CDR3 nucleotides are TGCAGCGTTGGGGGAGATGAGCAGTTCTTC.

The chain links TRBV7-9 to TRBJ2-1; the D gene is possibly TRBD1 (6 bases). The ends were cut back, 5 bases at V and 9 bases at J, with 14 bases in the middle. The CDR3 has 13 amino acids. Germline lookup yields CDR1 SEHNR and CDR2 FQNEAQ (reference sequence). CDR3 region: CASSQHRVAEQFF. The CDR3, as DNA: TGTGCCAGCAGCCAACACAGGGTCGCTGAGCAGTTCTTC.